The T cell receptor beta chain under discussion was sequenced for a study of blood T cell repertoires in COVID-19. Germline CDR1 reads LGHNA; CDR2 reads YSLEER. This CDR3 has 15 residues. Deletions cut 2 bases from V and 3 bases from J, with 10 bases between. This clone was seen at least ten times. Generated by immunoSEQ multiplex PCR, the TCRdb table keeps only in-frame clones and is missing some. The sample records 150,000 to 200,000 clones, approximately 78% being singletons. The TCR originated in a human donor in a cohort sampled during active COVID-19. The specimen was peripheral blood. The rearrangement links TRBV4-3 to TRBJ1-4; D may be TRBD1 (6 bases). The CDR3 reads CASSQQGSANEKLFF. Here the CDR3 DNA reads TGCGCCAGCAGCCAACAGGGGAGCGCTAATGAAAAACTGTTTTTT.